The rows below give T cell receptor beta chains drawn from one sample of a study of blood T cell repertoires in COVID-19. TCRdb keeps only in-frame clones here, not all; method: immunoSEQ multiplex PCR. The sample lists approximately 500,000 clones, around 90% occurring once. Material: peripheral blood. The receptors shown here come from a woman between 45 and 60 years old with COVID-19, enrolled during active disease. Both conserved end residues are part of each CDR3. D genes are given only for firm matches. Clone size is given for some rows only: seen once, a few or many times, or a class if the clone is expanded.

V gene	D gene	CDR3 length	J gene	clone size	CDR3 DNA	CDR3 protein
TRBV29-1	NA	14	TRBJ1-2	NA	TGCAGCGTTGGTCAGGGGCCTACTAACTATGGCTACACCTTC	CSVGQGPTNYGYTF
TRBV28	NA	15	TRBJ2-1	NA	TGTGCCAGCAGTTTATTGGCAGGAAACCCTTTGGAGCAGTTCTTC	CASSLLAGNPLEQFF
TRBV6-6	NA	14	TRBJ1-1	few	TGTGCCAGCAGTCAAAAGACAGAGAACACTGAAGCTTTCTTT	CASSQKTENTEAFF
TRBV28	NA	17	TRBJ1-5	NA	TGTGCCAGCAGGAAATACACTTCCAGGGGAAGCAATCAGCCCCAGCATTTT	CASRKYTSRGSNQPQHF
TRBV12-5	TRBD1	13	TRBJ1-1	NA	TGTGCTAGTGGTTTCGACAGGGGTACTGAAGCTTTCTTT	CASGFDRGTEAFF
TRBV7-2	TRBD2	17	TRBJ2-3	NA	TGTGCCAGCAGCCTTCCAACTAGCGGGGAGAGCACAGATACGCAGTATTTT	CASSLPTSGESTDTQYF
TRBV28	NA	15	TRBJ1-6	NA	TGTGCCAGCAAAGAGAGACTCGTATTGAGCTCACCCCTCCACTTT	CASKERLVLSSPLHF
TRBV29-1	NA	11	TRBJ1-1	NA	TGCAGCGTTGAAGCGGGAACTGAAGCTTTCTTT	CSVEAGTEAFF
TRBV11-2	NA	17	TRBJ1-2	NA	TGTGCCAGCAGCCCGATGAGGTACAGGCCACCTAACTATGGCTACACCTTC	CASSPMRYRPPNYGYTF
TRBV11-2	TRBD2	19	TRBJ2-3	NA	TGTGCCAGCAGCTTAGATTTGGCGGGGGGGCCCCAGAGCACAGATACGCAGTATTTT	CASSLDLAGGPQSTDTQYF
TRBV11-1	TRBD1	16	TRBJ2-7	once	TGTGCCAGCAGCTTAGCGGGGACAGGGGGCCGGTACGAGCAGTACTTC	CASSLAGTGGRYEQYF
TRBV19	TRBD1	15	TRBJ2-2	NA	TGTGCCAGTAGTACGACAGGGATAGACACCGGGGAGCTGTTTTTT	CASSTTGIDTGELFF
TRBV14	TRBD2	15	TRBJ2-7	few	TGTGCCAGCAGCCCCTCCGCGGGGGGTCCCTACGAGCAGTACTTC	CASSPSAGGPYEQYF
TRBV27	TRBD1	16	TRBJ1-2	NA	TGTGCCAGCAGTCTCACAGCCGGGACAGGGATCGATGGCTACACCTTC	CASSLTAGTGIDGYTF
TRBV7-8	NA	14	TRBJ2-7	NA	TGTGCCAGCAGCTTAGGAACAGGCTCCTACGAGCAGTACTTC	CASSLGTGSYEQYF
TRBV12-5	NA	15	TRBJ2-6	NA	TGTGCTAGTGCCCCAGGACAGCCTGGGGCCAACGTCCTGACTTTC	CASAPGQPGANVLTF
TRBV15	NA	14	TRBJ1-2	NA	TGTGCCACCAGGGATTCTGGGGGGAAACGCGGCTACACCTTC	CATRDSGGKRGYTF
TRBV4-1	NA	16	TRBJ1-1	once	TGCGCCAGCAGCTCATCTTGGGGGCTGGAGAACACTGAAGCTTTCTTT	CASSSSWGLENTEAFF
TRBV7-3	TRBD2	15	TRBJ2-7	NA	TGTGCCAGCAGCTTGAGCGGGGCAAGCTCCTACGAGCAGTACTTC	CASSLSGASSYEQYF
TRBV19	NA	13	TRBJ1-1	NA	TGTGCCAGTAGTATTGGGCCGTACGGTGGAGCTTTCTTT	CASSIGPYGGAFF
TRBV5-1	NA	17	TRBJ2-2	NA	TGCGCCAGCAGCTTGGAAATTCGGACAACGAACACCGGGGAGCTGTTTTTT	CASSLEIRTTNTGELFF
TRBV6-5	NA	13	TRBJ1-1	NA	TGTGCCAGCACTGGGCAGGTGAACACTGAAGCTTTCTTT	CASTGQVNTEAFF
TRBV7-2	NA	14	TRBJ2-7	NA	TGTGCCAGCAGCTTAAGGCGGAGCTCCTACGAGCAGTACTTC	CASSLRRSSYEQYF
TRBV6-5	TRBD1	14	TRBJ1-2	NA	TGTGCCAGCAGGCCGACAGGGGGAATCCATGGCTACACCTTC	CASRPTGGIHGYTF
TRBV28	TRBD2	15	TRBJ2-5	NA	TGTGCCAGCAATGAAGAGCGGGGGCCTATAGAGACCCAGTACTTC	CASNEERGPIETQYF
TRBV7-8	NA	16	TRBJ2-3	NA	TGTGCCAGCAGCCCCCGCCCGAGTTTGTTGACAGATACGCAGTATTTT	CASSPRPSLLTDTQYF